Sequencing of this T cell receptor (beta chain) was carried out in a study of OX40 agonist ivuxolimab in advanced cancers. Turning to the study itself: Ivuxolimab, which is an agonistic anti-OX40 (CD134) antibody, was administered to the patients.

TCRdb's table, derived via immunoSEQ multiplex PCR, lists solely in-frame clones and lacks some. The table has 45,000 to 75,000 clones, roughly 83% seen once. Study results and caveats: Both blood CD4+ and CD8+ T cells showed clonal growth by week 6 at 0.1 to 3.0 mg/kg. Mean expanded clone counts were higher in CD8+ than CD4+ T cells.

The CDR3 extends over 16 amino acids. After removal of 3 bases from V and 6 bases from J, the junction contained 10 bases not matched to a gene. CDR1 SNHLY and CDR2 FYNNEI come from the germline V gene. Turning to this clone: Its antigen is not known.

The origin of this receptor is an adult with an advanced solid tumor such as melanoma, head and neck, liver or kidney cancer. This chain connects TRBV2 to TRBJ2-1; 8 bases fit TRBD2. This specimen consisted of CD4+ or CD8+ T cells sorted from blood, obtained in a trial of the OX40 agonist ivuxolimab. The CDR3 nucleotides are TGTGCCAGCAGTGAGCCGGGACTAGTGTTAACCAATGAGCAGTTCTTC. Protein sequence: CASSEPGLVLTNEQFF. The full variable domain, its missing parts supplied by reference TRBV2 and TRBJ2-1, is EPEVTQTPSHQVTQMGQEVILRCVPISNHLYFYWYRQILGQKVEFLVSFYNNEISEKSEIFDDQFSVERPDGSNFTLKIRSTKLEDSAMYFCASSEPGLVLTNEQFFGPGTRLTVL.